The T cell receptor beta chain described here comes from a study of cytomegalovirus exposure and HLA in healthy donors (dated by TCRdb to about 2017). Regarding the complete study: An earlier analysis of approximately 640 of the donors reported about 250 Gb of sequence data and approximately 110 million unique TCR beta sequences from 150 million to 200 million T cells. The T cell repertoires of 666 subjects were profiled by immunosequencing and related to cytomegalovirus serostatus. Along with the roughly 700-subject first cohort, a separate validation cohort of over a hundred different subjects was used. Roughly 300 gigabases of sequencing data and 70 million to 85 million unique TCR sequences were included in an early release covering roughly 700 HLA-typed donors. A later analysis re-examined previously published TCR beta repertoires from about 700 donors and added high-resolution HLA genotyping to investigate patterns of TCR occurrence. The study combined high-throughput TCR immunosequencing, statistical association of individual TCRs with disease status, and machine learning to predict cytomegalovirus infection status. HLA typing covered class I and class II loci at four-digit resolution. In an earlier analysis of roughly 540 of the donors, high-throughput TCR beta sequencing was used to judge whether each TCR beta V gene segment behaved as functional or pseudogenic. Among the roughly 370 genotyped donors, around 81% belonged to the genetic ancestry cluster associated with self-reported Caucasian donors. The number of donors typed differed by locus, with 629-630 for A, B, C, DRB1 and DQB1, 522 for DQA1, 600 to 610 for DPA1, and some 440 for DPB1. Genome-wide SNP genotypes for about 60% of the roughly 700 donors were used in a later genetic analysis, which treated that subset as a discovery cohort. Donor age, sex, ethnicity and CMV serostatus were collected together with the repertoire data. The aim of the study was to test whether cataloging public T cell receptors could identify signatures of past pathogen exposure. Roughly 5 DR-DQ haplotypes were handled as single units for association and clustering, since linkage in the cohort was strong. All discovery cohort repertoires had been generated on a single sequencing platform. Among about 400 genotyped donors of the cohort, an average of roughly 230,000 unique TCR beta nucleotide sequences was sequenced per donor, of which 15% to 20% were non-productive. In the later analysis, no new phenotypic data were used to find candidate immune exposures; instead, reliance was placed on TCR beta sequences and their occurrence across donors.

The cohort comprised 666 healthy bone marrow donors. All cohort members were sampled while nominally healthy, although unrecorded immune exposures were likely present. The donor was CMV seronegative and was included in the group of about 350 seronegative cohort members. Each donor provided a peripheral blood sample, and peripheral blood mononuclear cells were used for TCR beta sequencing. The Qiagen DNeasy Blood Extraction Kit was used to extract genomic DNA from the blood cell samples. The investigation overall reported the following: In vitro tests confirmed that three of the cytomegalovirus-associated TCR beta chains recognize cytomegalovirus antigens. Because HLA typing was unavailable for some donors at each locus, only the typed subset was used in association tests. The presence/absence analyses assumed that sequencing depth was roughly uniform across donors, and that assumption may not be true. A total of 150 to 200 TCR beta chains were listed by the study as associated with cytomegalovirus. An association between a missense DCLRE1C variant and V-gene and J-gene trimming of TCR beta chains was found in a later genetic analysis and replicated in an independent cohort. The authors suggested that the approach could potentially be generalized to other disease states and immunological phenotypes. In a later analysis, HLA-associated TCR beta chains were found to be more clonally expanded and to have lower generation probabilities than equally common non-associated chains. A later genetic analysis reported fewer N-insertions in productive TCRs among donors in an Asian-associated ancestry cluster than the roughly 700-donor mean. In a later analysis, several top co-occurrence clusters were reported to appear linked to parvovirus B19, influenza, CMV and Epstein-Barr virus. A later analysis found that TCR association rates varied across HLA loci, with DRB1 alleles showing the most associated TCRs and HLA-C alleles the fewest. CMV serostatus was the only immune exposure information available for the cohort. In this cohort, only TCR beta chains were sequenced, and detectable features were limited by the absence of alpha or paired-chain data. Assigning TCR associations to individual alleles was difficult when HLA alleles, especially DR and DQ, strongly co-occurred. In an earlier analysis of several hundred of the donors, most TCR beta V segments were observed in productive rearrangements about 87% or about 30% of the time, broadly matching IMGT annotations. Most TCR sequences were observed very rarely across donors, whereas some public TCRs were present in many individuals. A further reported finding was that TCR beta sequences accurately predicted the HLA-A and HLA-B alleles for most subjects in the first cohort. Some IMGT-functional V segments, including TRBV6-2 and TRBV6-3, could not be distinguished by the 87-base-pair reads and were therefore excluded. Because counts were too low, roughly 17 rarely observed V segments, including chromosome 9 orphons, were left out of the earlier analysis of several hundred of the donors. At a false discovery rate of 0.05, a later analysis linked around 17,000 TCR beta sequences to specific HLA alleles. A group of highly shared sequence variants was considered likely to be a technical artifact of the sequencing pipeline. The classifier was reported to diagnose cytomegalovirus status with high specificity and sensitivity in both the original cohort and the validation cohort. In a later analysis, most CMV-associated TCR beta chains were found to appear HLA-restricted, with HLA associations seemingly driven largely by CMV exposure. Correlated functional status among segregating V segments might be attributable to linkage disequilibrium, but an unknown experimental factor could not be ruled out.

As for this clone: Its target antigen remains unknown. No per-base quality is available; no much larger clone lies one base away.

Library method: the immunoSEQ multiplex PCR assay. A mixture of 60 forward primers for TCR Vbeta segments and 13 reverse primers for TCR Jbeta segments was used in the multiplex PCR. A multiplex PCR assay on genomic DNA amplified the CDR3 region of rearranged TCR beta genes. The Illumina HiSeq System was used to sequence the amplified TCR beta libraries as 87-base-pair reads. Turning to the authors' computational methods: A later analysis counted about 80 million unique TCR beta chains across the approximately 700 repertoires, and 10 million to 11 million of these chains were shared by at least two donors. Raw reads were error-corrected and collapsed into unique sequences with a nearest-neighbor algorithm that merged closely related sequences to remove PCR and sequencing errors. V, D and J gene segments were assigned by aligning CDR3 sequences to IMGT reference sequences. For a sequence to be retained, at least a six-nucleotide match to both a V gene segment and a J gene segment was required. Rearrangements were called productive when the CDR3 lacked stop codons and stayed in frame with V and J; all others were non-productive. Following IMGT convention, CDR3 was defined as the stretch from the second conserved V-encoded cysteine up to the conserved J-encoded phenylalanine. In an earlier analysis of around 600 of the donors, sequences lacking an unambiguous match to a single V gene segment were excluded. In an earlier analysis of 587 of the donors, a V segment was called functional when productive rearrangements were above 56.7%, and segregating when the standard deviation between donors exceeded 5%. To diagnose cytomegalovirus status from the catalog of TCR beta chain sequences, a statistical classification framework was built. A later analysis assigned V and J genes by comparing TCR nucleotide sequences with IMGT/GENE-DB human TR gene sequences. A later analysis assigned CDR3 sequences and most-parsimonious VDJ recombination scenarios with the TCRdist pipeline. In a later analysis, each TCR beta chain was defined by its CDR3 amino acid sequence together with its V-gene family, and reads lacking a unique V-gene family were excluded. In a later analysis, around 600 highly shared, low-generation-probability nucleotide sequences were removed to address suspected cross-contamination and a sequencing artifact. In a later analysis, a clonal expansion index for each public chain was calculated from normalized within-repertoire ranks of inferred template counts. Generation probabilities in a later analysis came from a VDJ recombination model fitted to out-of-frame rearrangements, and those results were checked against IGoR. A later analysis scored TCR-TCR, TCR-HLA and TCR-CMV co-occurrence with hypergeometric tests, applying a repertoire-size bias correction to TCR pairs. False discovery rates were estimated in a later analysis by permuting HLA or CMV assignments 20 times. A later analysis grouped co-occurring TCRs with DBSCAN, adding TCRdist sequence similarity when clustering within HLA-allele-positive subsets. Repertoires with fewer than 30,000 or more than 120,000 public chains, plus five repertoires with anomalous nucleotide sharing, were excluded from co-occurrence clustering. Entries here come from immuneACCESS through TCRdb and include only in-frame sequences with V and J called. Some clones fail to appear in such tables; in the studies checked, an unresolved V gene covers under half of the shortfall, and the cause of the remainder is unknown. Clone size and the V and J calls come from that table; the DNA yielded D and trimming. The sample table records around 130,000 clones; just over 75% of these occur just once. Of the sample, over 1.5% falls within the top ten clones.

Reading the germline V gene gives CDR1 SGDLS and CDR2 YYNGEE. Reading from cysteine to phenylalanine, the CDR3 counts 14 amino acids. The sequence is cut down to CDR3 DNA, 42 bases in frame from base 1. Ends trimmed: V by 4 bases, J by 1 base; bases unmatched to a gene: 3. This clonotype was obtained from a woman aged 45-60 years in good health and CMV-seronegative. The sample consisted of PBMCs. The rearranged segments are TRBV9 and TRBJ2-5; 8 of the junction bases match TRBD2. The DNA sequence is given as TGTGCCAGCAGCCTCCGGGGGGGCCAAGAGACCCAGTACTTC. Its translation reads: CASSLRGGQETQYF.